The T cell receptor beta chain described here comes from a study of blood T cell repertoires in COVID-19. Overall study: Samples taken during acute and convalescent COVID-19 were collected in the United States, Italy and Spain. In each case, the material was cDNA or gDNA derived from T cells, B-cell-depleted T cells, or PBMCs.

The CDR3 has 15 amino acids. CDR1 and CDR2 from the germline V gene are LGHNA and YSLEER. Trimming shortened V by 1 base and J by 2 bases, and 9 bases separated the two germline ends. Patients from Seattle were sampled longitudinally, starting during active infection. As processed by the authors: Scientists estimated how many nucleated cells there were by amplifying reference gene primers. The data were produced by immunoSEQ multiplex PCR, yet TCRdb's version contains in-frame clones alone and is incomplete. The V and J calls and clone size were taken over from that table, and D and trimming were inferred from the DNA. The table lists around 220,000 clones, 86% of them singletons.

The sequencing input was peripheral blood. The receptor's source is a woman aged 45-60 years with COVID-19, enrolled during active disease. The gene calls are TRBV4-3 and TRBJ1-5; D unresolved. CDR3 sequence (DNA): TGCGCCAGCAGCCAAGGGAGGGTTGGCAATCAGCCCCAGCATTTT. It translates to CASSQGRVGNQPQHF.